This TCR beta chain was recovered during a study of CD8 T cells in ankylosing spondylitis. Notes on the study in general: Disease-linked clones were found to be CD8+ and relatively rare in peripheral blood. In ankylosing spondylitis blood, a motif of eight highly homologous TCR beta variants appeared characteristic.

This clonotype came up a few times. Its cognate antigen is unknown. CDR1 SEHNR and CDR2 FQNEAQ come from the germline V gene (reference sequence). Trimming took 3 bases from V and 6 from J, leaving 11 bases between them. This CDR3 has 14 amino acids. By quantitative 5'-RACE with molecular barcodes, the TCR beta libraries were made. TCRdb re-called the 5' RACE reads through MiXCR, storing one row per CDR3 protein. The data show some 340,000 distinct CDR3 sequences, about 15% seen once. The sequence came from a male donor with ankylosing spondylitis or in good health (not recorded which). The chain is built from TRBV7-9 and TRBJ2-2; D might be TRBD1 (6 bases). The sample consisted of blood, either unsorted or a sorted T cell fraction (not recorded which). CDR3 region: CASSLGHGPGELFF. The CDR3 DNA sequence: TGTGCCAGCAGCTTGGGACACGGACCCGGGGAGCTGTTTTTT. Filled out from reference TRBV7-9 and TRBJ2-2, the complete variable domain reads DTGVSQNPRHKITKRGQNVTFRCDPISEHNRLYWYRQTLGQGPEFLTYFQNEAQLEKSRLLSDRFSAERPKGSFSTLEIQRTEQGDSAMYLCASSLGHGPGELFFGEGSRLTVL.